The 5 T cell receptor beta chains in this list originate from one sample, sequenced in a study of PD-1 blockade in classical Hodgkin lymphoma. Regarding time point: cycle 4 day 1 (C4D1), after six to seven weeks of nivolumab. Each patient experienced a relapse that followed autologous stem cell transplantation, and brentuximab vedotin exposure varied. Profiling relied on immunoSEQ multiplex PCR, and the TCRdb table lists in-frame clones only, not all of them. The data show approximately 39,000 clones, 77% seen once. Source: peripheral blood mononuclear cells (PBMCs), taken before the fourth cycle of nivolumab. These receptors were taken from a human donor with classical Hodgkin lymphoma.

This clone has just a few counts. The chain couples TRBV6-6 to TRBJ2-4, with unresolved D. The V end lost 0 bases, the J end lost 9 bases, and 6 bases lay between the germline ends. Germline V lookup: CDR1 MNHNY, CDR2 SVGAGI (reference sequence). The CDR3 is made up of 12 amino acids. CDR3 residues: CASSYSRGIQYF. Here the CDR3 DNA reads TGTGCCAGCAGTTACTCCCGAGGCATTCAGTACTTC.

V usage is TRBV14 and J usage is TRBJ2-1, with D perhaps TRBD2 (6 bases). There are 16 residues in the CDR3. Germline loops: CDR1 SGHDN, CDR2 FVKESK. The V end lost 4 bases, the J end lost 1 base, and 14 bases lay between the germline ends. Written as DNA, the CDR3 is TGTGCCAGCAGCCCGGGTGGGCGGGGATCCTACAATGAGCAGTTCTTC. This gives the protein CASSPGGRGSYNEQFF.

This clone was recorded a few times. The J gene is TRBJ1-1, the V gene TRBV27, with D possibly TRBD1 on 6 matching bases. This CDR3 region has 16 residues. V shed 5 bases and J shed 1 base, with 17 bases lying between them. The germline CDR1 and CDR2 sequences are MNHEY and SMNVEV (reference sequence). CDR3: CASSPLLQGANTEAFF. The DNA of the CDR3 is TGTGCCAGCAGTCCCCTCCTACAGGGTGCGAACACTGAAGCTTTCTTT.

As concerns this clone: Other DNA sequences in the sample encode the same CDR3. This chain connects TRBV27 to TRBJ1-1; D perhaps matches TRBD1 (5 bases). The germline gives CDR1 MNHEY, CDR2 SMNVEV (reference sequence). V was shortened by 3 bases and J by 5 bases, with 10 bases between the two germline ends. This CDR3 region has 13 residues. CDR3 in amino acids: CASSLLGGTEAFF. In DNA, the CDR3 is TGTGCCAGCAGTTTGTTGGGGGGTACTGAAGCTTTCTTT.

The V call is TRBV9, the J call TRBJ2-2; D assignment may be TRBD1 or TRBD2 (5 bases each). The germline V gene has CDR1 SGDLS and CDR2 YYNGEE. V gave up 1 base and J gave up 7 bases, with 11 bases separating them. The CDR3 consists of 14 residues. The CDR3 DNA follows: TGTGCCAGCAGCGTACTTTGGGACCACGGGGAGCTGTTTTTT. This codes for CASSVLWDHGELFF.